This T cell receptor (beta chain) came from a study of monozygotic twins with cystic fibrosis. Study outcomes and limitations: Median Simpson clonality of approximately 0.0091 suggested naive T cells predominated.

Sequencing was performed with immunoSEQ multiplex PCR; in TCRdb, only in-frame clones are kept and a portion is missing. The data show about 39,000 clones, 75% to 95% seen once. CDR1 SQVTM and CDR2 ANQGSEA come from the germline V gene. The CDR3 consists of 15 residues. V dropped 4 bases and J dropped 0 bases, with 16 bases sitting between them. Worth noting for this clone: Its specificity is unknown.

This TCR derives from a boy between 2 and 10 years old with cystic fibrosis. The chain carries TRBV29-1 and TRBJ2-7; D call uncertain. Sequenced input: blood. The CDR3 DNA sequence: TGCAGCGTTGTTTTGGACCGATTAAGCTCCTACGAGCAGTACTTC. Amino acids: CSVVLDRLSSYEQYF.